This T cell receptor beta chain was captured by sequencing in a study of human T cells and chemical hapten exposure. TCRdb analysed the RACE reads with MiXCR anew, one entry per CDR3 protein. The data show under 100,000 distinct CDR3 sequences, roughly 10% seen once. The study, taken as a whole, reports: The count of PT1 expanded TCRs correlated positively with patch test score.

The ends were cut back, 5 bases at V and 8 bases at J, with 19 bases in the middle. This CDR3 has 16 amino acids. Germline CDR1 reads MNHNS; CDR2 reads SASEGT. This clonotype was counted at least ten times. As yet, its antigen is unknown. Time point defined: patch test 2, 6 weeks after DPC sensitization. As for treatment: therapeutic diphenylcyclopropenone sensitization with weekly scalp DPC. The source of this sequence is a woman aged 25 to 39 with alopecia areata. Some clones in this sample may be carry-over from other donors' samples. The sequenced sample was whole blood, obtained in connection with sensitization to the hapten diphenylcyclopropenone (DPC). The chain links TRBV6-1 to TRBJ1-6; no clear D. The CDR3 here is CASSPPTGNRDSPLHF. The CDR3 DNA is TGTGCCAGCAGTCCCCCTACGGGGAATCGGGATTCACCCCTCCACTTT.